Below, 19 T cell receptor beta chains from the same sample are listed, as sequenced in a study of T-cell reconstitution after alpha-beta-depleted transplantation in children. Researchers prepared the TCRbeta library using unique molecular identifiers, the study reports. MiXCR, run by TCRdb on the PCR reads, gives a single entry per CDR3 protein. Of roughly 340,000 distinct CDR3 sequences detected, roughly 15% appear once; the ten largest clones hold roughly 40%. The material was PBMCs, mostly from graft donor cells, obtained 360 days after TCRalphabeta/CD19-depleted stem cell transplant. Source of these receptors: a male patient between 2 and 9 years old who had a stem cell transplant for acute lymphoblastic leukemia, so the T cells may come from the graft donor.

This clonotype was observed a handful of times. This chain connects TRBV20-1 to TRBJ2-1, with TRBD1 matching over 9 bases. In germline, CDR1 is DFQATT, CDR2 SNEGSKA (reference sequence). The CDR3 is 13 residues long. The ends lost 6 bases at V and 4 bases at J; junction bases unmatched: 4. DNA of the CDR3: TGCAGTGCAACCGGGACAGGGTACAATGAGCAGTTCTTC. It encodes CSATGTGYNEQFF.

Ten or more counts support this clonotype. The chain combines TRBV7-3 with TRBJ2-3, with D possibly matching TRBD2 (6 bases). Trimming pared 0 bases from V and 4 bases from J, leaving 11 bases between. The CDR3 spans 15 residues. Germline V gene data show CDR1 as SGHTA and CDR2 as FQGTGA. The CDR3 region has the DNA TGTGCCAGCAGCTTAACTGGGGGAGGTTCAGATACGCAGTATTTT. This gives the protein CASSLTGGGSDTQYF.

This clonotype showed up just a few times. The CDR3 bases are TGTGCCAGCAGCGCGCCCCGCGCCGCACCCGCGAACACCGGGGAGCTGTTTTTT. Protein sequence: CASSAPRAAPANTGELFF. This sequence joins TRBV28 and TRBJ2-2; D not certain. Germline V gene lookup returns CDR1 MDHEN and CDR2 SYDVKM. The CDR3 loop spans 18 amino acids. V lost 6 bases, J lost 0 bases, and 20 bases lay in between.

As to this clonotype: Sequence at one end of the junction differs from germline and may be a read error. The chain's CDR3 is CSASLRGLGAVGNF. The CDR3 DNA sequence: TGCAGTGCTAGTTTGAGAGGTTTGGGAGCTGTAGGCAATTTT. The V and J genes are TRBV20-1 and TRBJ2-3; the D gene is possibly TRBD2 (5 bases). This CDR3 comprises 14 residues. Looked up from germline, CDR1 is DFQATT and CDR2 is SNEGSKA (reference sequence).

The chain is built from TRBV6-1 and TRBJ2-7; unclear D gene. Trimming shortened V by 5 bases and J by 3 bases, and 14 bases separated the two germline ends. CDR3 length: 14 residues. Germline CDR1 and CDR2: MNHNS and SASEGT. CDR3 sequence reads: CASSLSSLVYEQYF. CDR3 nucleotide sequence: TGTGCCAGCAGTCTATCAAGCCTGGTCTACGAGCAGTACTTC.

The V gene is TRBV4-2, the J gene TRBJ2-3; 7 bases are a match to TRBD2. CDR3 size: 17 residues. V lost 0 bases and J lost 2; bases outside the gene matches: 8. CDR1 and CDR2 (germline): LGHNA, YNFKEQ. CDR3 bases: TGTGCCAGCAGCCAAGATCTCGAGCGGGGACCCACAGATACGCAGTATTTT. Residues: CASSQDLERGPTDTQYF.

This clonotype was seen only a few times. The chain links TRBV29-1 to TRBJ2-7; no reliable D call. This CDR3 is built from 15 residues. The germline V gene has CDR1 SQVTM and CDR2 ANQGSEA. V was shortened by 4 bases and J by 0 bases, with 16 bases between the two germline ends. DNA of the CDR3: TGCAGCGTTGCCCCCAGCTTAGGCCTCTCCTACGAGCAGTACTTC. This encodes CSVAPSLGLSYEQYF.

This clonotype has just a few counts. The V gene is TRBV12-3 or TRBV12-4, the J gene TRBJ2-7; 8 bases are shared with TRBD2. With 7 bases clipped from V and 7 bases from J, the junction kept 9 bases outside the gene matches. The CDR3 covers 13 residues. CDR3 loop: CASNLSGGEEQYF. CDR3 in DNA: TGTGCCAGCAATCTAAGCGGGGGTGAGGAGCAGTACTTC.

The rearrangement links TRBV28 to TRBJ2-1, with TRBD1 matching over 8 bases. This CDR3 has 15 amino acids. Unmatched junction bases numbered 9, after V lost 5 bases and J lost 6 bases. Germline assignment: CDR1 MDHEN and CDR2 SYDVKM. CDR3 residues: CASSDTGTGRNEQFF. As DNA, the CDR3 is TGTGCCAGCAGTGACACCGGGACAGGTCGCAATGAGCAGTTCTTC.

This sequence joins TRBV20-1 and TRBJ2-1; TRBD1 agrees at 8 bases. Germline CDR1 DFQATT, CDR2 SNEGSKA (reference sequence). The CDR3 loop spans 17 amino acids. V was clipped by 6 bases and J by 2 bases; unmatched bases: 15. The CDR3: CSAHLDRAKLTYNEQFF. CDR3 nucleotides: TGCAGTGCCCATCTGGACAGGGCCAAGTTAACCTACAATGAGCAGTTCTTC.

The V call is TRBV18, the J call TRBJ2-1, with D unclear. V lost 5 bases to trimming and J lost 9 bases, with 11 bases between them. The CDR3 length is 12 residues. The germline V gene has CDR1 KGHSH and CDR2 LQKENI. The DNA for the CDR3 is TGTGCCAGCTCATGGGCCACAACTGAGCAGTTCTTC. Protein: CASSWATTEQFF. Complete variable domain (other parts from reference TRBV18 and TRBJ2-1): NAGVMQNPRHLVRRRGQEARLRCSPMKGHSHVYWYRQLPEEGLKFMVYLQKENIIDESGMPKERFSAEFPKEGPSILRIQQVVRGDSAAYFCASSWATTEQFFGPGTRLTVL.

This clonotype appeared a few times. The gene calls are TRBV5-1 and TRBJ1-1; D is possibly TRBD1 (5 bases). The CDR3 length is 13 residues. Germline-derived CDR1 and CDR2 are SGHRS and YFSETQ. The ends were cut back, 2 bases at V and 4 bases at J, with 9 bases in the middle. CDR3 loop: CASSLTGPTEAFF. The DNA of the CDR3 is TGCGCCAGCAGCTTAACGGGGCCCACTGAAGCTTTCTTT.

This clonotype appeared a single time. The rearrangement uses TRBV5-1 and TRBJ1-4; 7 nucleotides match TRBD1. This CDR3 has 18 residues. Germline lookup yields CDR1 SGHRS and CDR2 YFSETQ. The junction had 11 bases not matched to a gene; V was cut back by 3 bases and J by 0 bases. The CDR3 DNA sequence: TGCGCCAGCAGCTGGGACAGCGGGTTGCCTGCAACTAATGAAAAACTGTTTTTT. It codes for CASSWDSGLPATNEKLFF. Full variable domain (rest looked up from reference TRBV5-1 and TRBJ1-4): KAGVTQTPRYLIKTRGQQVTLSCSPISGHRSVSWYQQTPGQGLQFLFEYFSETQRNKGNFPGRFSGRQFSNSRSEMNVSTLELGDSALYLCASSWDSGLPATNEKLFFGSGTQLSVL.

The CDR3 loop is CSVEVRVAGGRGYEQYF. In DNA form, the CDR3 reads TGCAGCGTTGAAGTTAGGGTAGCGGGAGGTCGGGGCTACGAGCAGTACTTC. The rearrangement uses TRBV29-1 and TRBJ2-7; 10 bases are a match to TRBD2. Germline CDR1 SQVTM, CDR2 ANQGSEA. Unmatched junction bases numbered 12, after V lost 1 base and J lost 3 bases. The CDR3 is 17 residues long.

The CDR3 DNA is TGCAGTGCTAGAGATAGGGTAGGACAGCCCCAGCATTTT. This translates into CSARDRVGQPQHF. The chain recombines TRBV20-1 with TRBJ1-5, with D unresolved. Germline V gene lookup returns CDR1 DFQATT and CDR2 SNEGSKA (reference sequence). V gave up 0 bases and J gave up 7 bases, with 10 bases separating them. CDR3 size: 13 residues.

J is TRBJ2-2 and V is TRBV18, with 7 bases that match TRBD1. Losses at the gene ends were 1 base for V and 6 bases for J; bases not matched to a gene: 5. The CDR3 contains 15 residues. Germline CDR1 and CDR2: KGHSH and LQKENI. For the CDR3, the DNA is TGTGCCAGCTCACCACTGGAGACAGGGCCCGGGGAGCTGTTTTTT. Translated, it gives CASSPLETGPGELFF.

This clonotype was seen more than once but under ten times. This chain joins TRBV9 and TRBJ2-5; D gene unclear. The CDR3 has 14 residues. V shed 0 bases and J shed 2 bases, with 8 bases lying between them. CDR1 SGDLS and CDR2 YYNGEE come from the germline V gene. CDR3 residues: CASSVGTAQETQYF. The CDR3 region has the DNA TGTGCCAGCAGCGTAGGTACAGCACAAGAGACCCAGTACTTC.

The genes are TRBV6-1 and TRBJ1-5; 7 bases match TRBD1. V lost 4 bases, J lost 0 bases, and 15 bases stayed unmatched. Germline loops: CDR1 MNHNS, CDR2 SASEGT. This CDR3 region has 19 residues. CDR3 in DNA: TGTGCCAGCAGTGCCGACAGGGTTGGGTTAAAATTTAGCAATCAGCCCCAGCATTTT. Translating it yields CASSADRVGLKFSNQPQHF.

The chain joins TRBV15 to TRBJ2-7; D uncertain. This CDR3 contains 14 residues. Germline lookup yields CDR1 LNHNV and CDR2 YYDKDF (reference sequence). Deletions cut 1 base from V and 3 bases from J, with 10 bases between. This chain's CDR3 is CATSRGTPVYEQYF. The DNA of the CDR3 is TGTGCCACCAGCAGAGGGACCCCGGTCTACGAGCAGTACTTC.